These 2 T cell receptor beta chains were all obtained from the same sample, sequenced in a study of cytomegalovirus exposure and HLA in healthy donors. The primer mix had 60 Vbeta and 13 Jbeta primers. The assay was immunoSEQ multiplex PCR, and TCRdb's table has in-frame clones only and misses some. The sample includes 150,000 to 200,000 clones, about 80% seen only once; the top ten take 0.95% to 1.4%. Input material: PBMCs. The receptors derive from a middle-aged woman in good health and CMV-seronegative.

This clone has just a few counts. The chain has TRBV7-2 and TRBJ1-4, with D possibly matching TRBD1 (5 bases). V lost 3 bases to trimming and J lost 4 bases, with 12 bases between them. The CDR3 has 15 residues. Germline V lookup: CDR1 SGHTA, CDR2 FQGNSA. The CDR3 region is CASSLLGHNNEKLFF. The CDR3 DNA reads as TGTGCCAGCAGCTTGCTTGGACACAATAATGAAAAACTGTTTTTT.

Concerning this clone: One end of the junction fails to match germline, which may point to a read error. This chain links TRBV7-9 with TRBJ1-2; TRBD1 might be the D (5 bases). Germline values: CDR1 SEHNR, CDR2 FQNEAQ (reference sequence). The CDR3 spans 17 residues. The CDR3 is CSSSANLGGTLNGGYTF. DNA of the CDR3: TGTTCCAGCAGCGCGAACCTGGGGGGGACCCTAAATGGGGGCTACACCTTC.